These T cell receptor beta chains were read from a single sample in a study of T cells in Graves' hyperthyroidism and ophthalmopathy. TCRdb used MiXCR to reprocess the multiplex PCR reads, holding one entry per CDR3 protein. The data contain a few hundred thousand distinct CDR3 sequences, about 16% of them singletons. The sequenced sample was blood. Receptor source: a woman aged 55-75 years with Graves' ophthalmopathy. The CDR3 runs from the conserved cysteine through the conserved F or W. D genes are given only for firm matches. Expanded clones get a size class; other rows say once, few or many, or leave the size out.

clone_size j_call cdr3_length v_call d_call cdr3_aa cdr3_nt
many TRBJ2-1 15 TRBV7-2 NA CASSLKRDIWDEQFF TGTGCCAGCAGCTTAAAGCGGGACATTTGGGATGAGCAGTTCTTC
many TRBJ2-3 14 TRBV27 NA CASSSDGGEDTQYF TGTGCCAGCAGCTCGGACGGTGGGGAGGACACGCAGTATTTT
many TRBJ2-6 15 TRBV7-2 NA CASTTPGSGANVLTF TGTGCCAGCACCACTCCGGGGTCTGGGGCCAACGTCCTGACTTTC
NA TRBJ1-2 13 TRBV5-1 NA CASSLDGVDGYTF TGCGCCAGCAGCTTGGATGGGGTCGACGGCTACACCTTC
few TRBJ2-7 13 TRBV7-8 TRBD1 CASSTTDRNEQYF TGTGCCAGCAGCACCACGGACAGGAACGAGCAGTACTTC
few TRBJ1-2 13 TRBV7-9 NA CASRPSQEYGYTF TGTGCCAGCAGACCGTCGCAAGAATATGGCTACACCTTC
NA TRBJ2-6 17 TRBV7-9 NA CASSFPRESSGANVLTF TGTGCCAGCAGCTTTCCCAGGGAGAGCTCTGGGGCCAACGTCCTGACTTTC
few TRBJ1-2 13 TRBV20-1 NA CSAKRQTPYGYTF TGCAGTGCTAAAAGGCAGACCCCCTATGGCTACACCTTC
NA TRBJ2-2 13 TRBV6-1 NA CACRQPNTGELFF TGTGCCTGCAGACAGCCGAACACCGGGGAGCTGTTTTTT
many TRBJ2-7 14 TRBV11-2 TRBD2 CASSISGNPYEQYF TGTGCCAGCAGCATAAGCGGGAATCCCTACGAGCAGTACTTC
NA TRBJ2-1 14 TRBV18 NA CASSPPRVGGEQFF TGTGCCAGCTCACCACCTCGGGTAGGCGGGGAGCAGTTCTTC
many TRBJ2-1 12 TRBV27 NA CAREPGYNEQFF TGTGCCAGGGAGCCAGGTTACAATGAGCAGTTCTTC
NA TRBJ1-4 15 TRBV12-3/TRBV12-4 NA CASSFRSSLNEKLFF TGTGCCAGCAGTTTTCGATCCTCCCTTAATGAAAAACTGTTTTTT
once TRBJ2-3 12 TRBV29-1 NA CSVERPGDTQYF TGCAGCGTTGAAAGACCAGGGGATACGCAGTATTTT
NA TRBJ2-5 10 TRBV19 NA CASAGETQYF TGTGCCAGTGCCGGGGAGACCCAGTACTTC
many TRBJ1-4 15 TRBV30 NA CAWSSKRQTNEKLFF TGTGCCTGGAGTTCAAAGAGGCAGACGAATGAAAAACTGTTTTTT
NA TRBJ2-7 14 TRBV9 TRBD1 CASSVGQGAREQYF TGTGCCAGCAGCGTAGGACAGGGGGCGCGGGAGCAGTACTTC
many TRBJ2-7 19 TRBV27 TRBD2 CASSLSSLAGGGLFREQYF TGTGCCAGCAGTTTATCGTCACTAGCGGGAGGTGGCTTGTTTCGCGAGCAGTACTTC
NA TRBJ1-2 15 TRBV12-3/TRBV12-4 NA CASSQGGGGVYGYTF TGTGCCAGCAGTCAGGGTGGGGGTGGGGTCTATGGCTACACCTTC
many TRBJ1-1 14 TRBV3-1 NA CASSQRTVGTEAFF TGTGCCAGCAGCCAACGGACAGTGGGTACTGAAGCTTTCTTT
many TRBJ2-3 14 TRBV7-3 NA CASSPAGPTDTQYF TGTGCCAGCAGTCCTGCGGGGCCCACAGATACGCAGTATTTT
NA TRBJ1-1 12 TRBV30 NA CAWSVPRTEAFF TGTGCCTGGAGTGTCCCGAGGACTGAAGCTTTCTTT
NA TRBJ2-1 16 TRBV18 TRBD2 CASSPAASGRGNEQFF TGTGCCAGCTCACCTGCAGCTAGCGGGAGGGGGAATGAGCAGTTCTTC
NA TRBJ1-5 14 TRBV19 NA CASSTNEAWQPQHF TGTGCCAGTAGTACGAATGAGGCGTGGCAGCCCCAGCATTTT
many TRBJ2-7 11 TRBV3-1 TRBD1 CASRQGYEQYF TGTGCCAGCAGACAGGGGTACGAGCAGTACTTC
many TRBJ2-1 16 TRBV28 TRBD2 CASSFTGTNLYNEQFF TGTGCCAGCAGTTTCACCGGGACTAACCTATACAATGAGCAGTTCTTC
once TRBJ1-1 16 TRBV19 NA CASSNPARRGATEAFF TGTGCCAGTAGTAACCCCGCCCGCCGGGGGGCCACTGAAGCTTTCTTT
many TRBJ1-2 15 TRBV28 TRBD1 CASSLADPGQEGYTF TGTGCCAGCAGTTTAGCGGATCCGGGACAGGAGGGCTACACCTTC
many TRBJ2-2 13 TRBV11-2 NA CASSLINTGELFF TGTGCCAGCAGCTTAATCAACACCGGGGAGCTGTTTTTT
many TRBJ2-7 15 TRBV28 NA CASSLVTPSPYEQYF TGTGCCAGCAGTTTGGTTACACCATCCCCCTACGAGCAGTACTTC
many TRBJ2-3 16 TRBV12-3/TRBV12-4 NA CASSLFVAAATDTQYF TGTGCCAGCAGTTTATTTGTGGCGGCGGCTACAGATACGCAGTATTTT
once TRBJ2-7 15 TRBV7-9 NA CASSPQSSPRYEQYF TGTGCCAGCAGCCCCCAATCCTCGCCGAGGTACGAGCAGTACTTC
many TRBJ2-2 13 TRBV12-3/TRBV12-4 NA CASSFSTTGELFF TGTGCCAGCAGTTTTAGTACCACCGGGGAGCTGTTTTTT
NA TRBJ2-3 19 TRBV6-1 TRBD1 CASSEAPHPGQGVSDTQYF TGTGCCAGCAGTGAAGCCCCTCACCCGGGACAGGGGGTATCAGATACGCAGTATTTT
many TRBJ2-3 13 TRBV30 TRBD2 CAWTSGMGDTQYF TGTGCCTGGACTAGCGGAATGGGAGATACGCAGTATTTT
many TRBJ2-3 12 TRBV12-3/TRBV12-4 NA CASSPTPDTQYF TGTGCCAGCAGCCCGACCCCAGATACGCAGTATTTT
NA TRBJ2-4 14 TRBV7-9 NA CASSSGRGKNIQYF TGTGCCAGCAGCTCCGGCAGAGGCAAAAACATTCAGTACTTC
NA TRBJ2-3 17 TRBV27 TRBD2 CASSSRLAGPSTDTQYF TGTGCCAGCAGTTCAAGACTAGCGGGTCCTAGCACAGATACGCAGTATTTT
many TRBJ2-2 12 TRBV24-1 NA CATKGNTGELFF TGTGCCACCAAGGGGAACACCGGGGAGCTGTTTTTT
many TRBJ2-4 16 TRBV11-2 NA CASSLQVAGTKNIQYF TGTGCCAGCAGCTTACAGGTAGCCGGGACCAAAAACATTCAGTACTTC
few TRBJ2-7 14 TRBV24-1 TRBD2 CATSEAGTSGEQYF TGTGCCACCAGTGAAGCCGGGACTAGCGGGGAACAGTACTTC
many TRBJ1-4 15 TRBV3-1 NA CASSQEVGGGEKLFF TGTGCCAGCAGCCAAGAAGTTGGGGGTGGCGAAAAACTGTTTTTT
NA TRBJ2-7 14 TRBV27 TRBD2 CASSLNGRVSEQYF TGTGCCAGCAGTTTAAACGGGAGGGTCTCCGAGCAGTACTTC
many TRBJ2-7 12 TRBV10-2 NA CASRTYSYEQYF TGCGCCAGCAGAACCTACAGCTACGAGCAGTACTTC
NA TRBJ1-1 14 TRBV7-3 NA CASSSIAGDTEAFF TGTGCCAGCAGCTCAATTGCAGGGGACACTGAAGCTTTCTTT
few TRBJ2-1 16 TRBV5-6 NA CASSFELGTDYNEQFF TGTGCCAGCAGCTTTGAACTCGGGACTGATTACAATGAGCAGTTCTTC
many TRBJ2-2 13 TRBV30 NA CAWAGPYTGELFF TGTGCCTGGGCGGGGCCTTACACCGGGGAGCTGTTTTTT
few TRBJ2-5 15 TRBV20-1 TRBD2 CSASRGRARTGTQYF TGCAGTGCTAGTCGTGGGAGGGCCCGGACGGGGACCCAGTACTTC
NA TRBJ2-7 14 TRBV27 NA CASSIDREGGEQYF TGTGCCAGCAGTATCGACAGGGAGGGGGGCGAGCAGTACTTC